The 18 T cell receptor beta chains below come from one sample, sequenced in a study of shared clonotypes between healthy human individuals. Only in-frame clones appear in the TCRdb table, and some are missing; sequencing was by immunoSEQ multiplex PCR. The sample holds 2 million to 2.5 million clones, 92% seen once. Sequenced sample: naive CD4+ T cells from PBMCs. Subset specified: CD45RA+ positively selected. These receptors all come from a man between 18 and 29 years old in good health. Some clones in this sample may be carry-over from other donors' samples.

The chain couples TRBV2 to TRBJ2-5, with D hard to call. In germline, CDR1 is SNHLY, CDR2 FYNNEI. With 4 bases removed from V and 2 bases from J, the gap between germline ends came to 17 bases. This CDR3 has 16 amino acids. The chain's CDR3 is CASSVTVTPLQETQYF. For the CDR3, the DNA is TGTGCCAGCAGTGTAACAGTCACCCCGTTACAAGAGACCCAGTACTTC.

The CDR3 nucleotides are TGTGCCTGGAGTGAATCGGCCTTTGCAGAACGAGTCGATGAGCAGTTCTTC. Translating gives CAWSESAFAERVDEQFF. The chain is built from TRBV30 and TRBJ2-1; D remains unclear. V was pared by 1 base and J by 8 bases, with 24 bases between. The CDR3 spans 17 residues. Germline CDR1 and CDR2: GTSNPN and SVGIG (reference sequence).

The gene calls are TRBV27 and TRBJ1-2, with unresolved D. Germline CDR1 is MNHEY and CDR2 is SMNVEV (reference sequence). Trimming removed 6 bases from V and 0 bases from J, with 8 bases in between. The CDR3 runs to 13 residues. The CDR3 sequence: CASRLTANYGYTF. In nucleotides, the CDR3 is TGTGCCAGCAGGCTCACCGCTAACTATGGCTACACCTTC.

The chain is built from TRBV15 and TRBJ2-2; D not resolved. This CDR3 spans 16 amino acids. Germline lookup yields CDR1 LNHNV and CDR2 YYDKDF (reference sequence). Trimming shortened V by 0 bases and J by 2 bases, and 10 bases separated the two germline ends. CDR3 sequence reads: CATSRDPGYNTGELFF. The CDR3 DNA reads as TGTGCCACCAGCAGAGACCCAGGATATAACACCGGGGAGCTGTTTTTT.

Worth noting for this clone: This CDR3 is also generated by other DNA sequences in the sample. The CDR3 DNA sequence: TGTGCCAGCAGCTTGAGCGGGAGTGGGACCGGGGAGCTGTTTTTT. Translating gives CASSLSGSGTGELFF. The V gene is TRBV7-3, the J gene TRBJ2-2; 8 nucleotides agree with TRBD2. This CDR3 is built from 15 residues. V lost 3 bases to trimming and J lost 5 bases; unmatched junction nucleotides: 5. The germline V gene has CDR1 SGHTA and CDR2 FQGTGA.

V usage is TRBV9 and J usage is TRBJ2-7; D tentatively reads TRBD1 or TRBD2 (6 bases each). V was pared by 1 base and J by 4 bases, with 27 bases between. Germline V gene lookup returns CDR1 SGDLS and CDR2 YYNGEE. The CDR3 is 19 residues long. CDR3 sequence: CASSVPTGSFLGTPYEQYF. CDR3 sequence (DNA): TGTGCCAGCAGCGTACCGACCGGGAGTTTCTTAGGGACACCTTACGAGCAGTACTTC.

V is TRBV19 and J is TRBJ2-7; D gene ambiguous. This CDR3 comprises 14 residues. Germline CDR1 and CDR2: LNHDA and SQIVND (reference sequence). Trimming took off 6 bases at V and 7 bases at J, with 19 bases between the two ends. CDR3 residues: CASSSGPLVEEQYF. The CDR3 bases are TGTGCCAGTAGCTCCGGGCCGTTGGTGGAGGAGCAGTACTTC.

Worth noting for this clone: At one boundary the junction diverges from the germline segment, which might be a read error. The genes are TRBV7-3 and TRBJ1-2; D gene uncertain. The germline CDR1 and CDR2 sequences are SGHTA and FQGTGA. This CDR3 region has 15 residues. The CDR3 sequence is CASSLKGRGKSGYTF. Written as DNA, the CDR3 is TGTGCCAGCAGTTTAAAGGGCCGGGGAAAGAGTGGCTACACCTTC. Together with reference TRBV7-3 and TRBJ1-2, the CDR3 gives the full variable domain: GAGVSQTPSNKVTEKGKYVELRCDPISGHTALYWYRQSLGQGPEFLIYFQGTGAADDSGLPNDRFFAVRPEGSVSTLKIQRTERGDSAVYLCASSLKGRGKSGYTFGSGTRLTVV.

For the CDR3, the DNA is TGTGCCAGCAGCTCCCGGGACAGGGTCTTCGAGCAGTACTTC. Protein: CASSSRDRVFEQYF. The chain has TRBV7-6 and TRBJ2-7; the match to TRBD1 covers 9 bases. Unmatched junction bases numbered 7, after V lost 4 bases and J lost 6 bases. The germline V gene encodes CDR1 SGHVS and CDR2 FNYEAQ. This CDR3 is 14 amino acids long.

On this clone: An end of the junction does not agree with germline; a read error may underlie this. This sequence joins TRBV4-1 and TRBJ2-1; 8 nucleotides line up with TRBD2. The CDR3 is 14 residues long. Germline V lookup: CDR1 MGHRA, CDR2 YSYEKL. CDR3: CATSEAGGYNEQFF. The DNA for the CDR3 is TGCGCCACCAGCGAGGCGGGAGGCTACAATGAGCAGTTCTTC.

The chain is built from TRBV5-4 and TRBJ2-7; 8 bases are shared with TRBD2. The length of the CDR3 is 14 residues. The ends lost 3 bases at V and 4 bases at J; junction bases unmatched: 6. Looked up from germline, CDR1 is SGHNT and CDR2 is YYREEE (reference sequence). The CDR3 region is CASSYGRAVYEQYF. CDR3 coding DNA: TGTGCCAGCAGCTACGGGAGGGCCGTATACGAGCAGTACTTC.

A note on this clone: The same CDR3 arises from other DNA sequences in this sample as well. V usage is TRBV6-5 and J usage is TRBJ2-1; D is possibly TRBD1 (6 bases). Germline CDR1 reads MNHEY; CDR2 reads SVGAGI. The CDR3 extends over 15 amino acids. Trimming removed 6 bases from V and 1 base from J, with 13 bases in between. CDR3 residues: CASSLQGVSYNEQFF. CDR3 DNA sequence: TGTGCCAGCAGCTTACAGGGAGTATCCTACAATGAGCAGTTCTTC.

The chain recombines TRBV7-2 with TRBJ2-3; D may be TRBD1 (5 bases). Germline V CDR1 and CDR2: SGHTA, FQGNSA. V lost 5 bases to trimming and J lost 0 bases, with 12 bases between them. This CDR3 has 15 residues. In DNA form, the CDR3 reads TGTGCCAGCAGCCCGCGACAGAGCAGCACAGATACGCAGTATTTT. Translation gives CASSPRQSSTDTQYF.

A word on this clone: Distinct nucleotide sequences in the sample also encode this CDR3. The V gene is TRBV7-8, the J gene TRBJ1-5; D not resolved. Germline V gene sequence: CDR1 SGHVS, CDR2 FQNEAQ. Trimming stripped 1 base from V and 3 bases from J, with 1 base between. This CDR3 is built from 12 residues. The CDR3 DNA is TGTGCCAGCAGCTTAGACAATCAGCCCCAGCATTTT. It translates to CASSLDNQPQHF.

CDR3 in DNA: TGTGCCAGCAGTTTCCGTACGACAGCTGAGAACACTGAAGCTTTCTTT. Its translation: CASSFRTTAENTEAFF. The J gene is TRBJ1-1, the V gene TRBV6-5; D possibly corresponds to TRBD1 (5 bases). Germline V gene sequence: CDR1 MNHEY, CDR2 SVGAGI. V was clipped by 4 bases and J by 1 base, with 16 bases between them. The CDR3 is 16 residues long.

The chain couples TRBV28 to TRBJ2-1; D might be TRBD1 (5 bases). The germline gives CDR1 MDHEN, CDR2 SYDVKM. This CDR3 spans 14 amino acids. Trimming removed 7 bases at V and 1 base at J, with 11 bases between. The CDR3: CASMRQLSYNEQFF. The DNA for the CDR3 is TGTGCCAGCATGAGACAGCTTTCCTACAATGAGCAGTTCTTC. Full variable domain (outside the CDR3, taken from reference TRBV28 and TRBJ2-1): DVKVTQSSRYLVKRTGEKVFLECVQDMDHENMFWYRQDPGLGLRLIYFSYDVKMKEKGDIPEGYSVSREKKERFSLILESASTNQTSMYLCASMRQLSYNEQFFGPGTRLTVL.

V is TRBV7-2 and J is TRBJ2-1, with D possibly being TRBD2 (5 bases). Germline-derived CDR1 and CDR2 are SGHTA and FQGNSA. Between the trimmed V and J ends, which lost 1 base and 2 bases, there was a span of 9 bases. The length of the CDR3 is 15 residues. The CDR3 loop is CASSLEGVAYNEQFF. CDR3 bases: TGTGCCAGCAGCTTAGAGGGAGTGGCCTACAATGAGCAGTTCTTC.

Comment on this clone: Other DNA sequences in the sample encode the same CDR3. The chain employs TRBV19 and TRBJ1-1; D is uncertain. Germline V gives CDR1 LNHDA, CDR2 SQIVND (reference sequence). V gave up 2 bases and J gave up 1 base, with 5 bases separating them. The CDR3 sequence is 13 residues long. CDR3: CASSITGNTEAFF. CDR3 DNA sequence: TGTGCCAGTAGTATAACCGGGAACACTGAAGCTTTCTTT.